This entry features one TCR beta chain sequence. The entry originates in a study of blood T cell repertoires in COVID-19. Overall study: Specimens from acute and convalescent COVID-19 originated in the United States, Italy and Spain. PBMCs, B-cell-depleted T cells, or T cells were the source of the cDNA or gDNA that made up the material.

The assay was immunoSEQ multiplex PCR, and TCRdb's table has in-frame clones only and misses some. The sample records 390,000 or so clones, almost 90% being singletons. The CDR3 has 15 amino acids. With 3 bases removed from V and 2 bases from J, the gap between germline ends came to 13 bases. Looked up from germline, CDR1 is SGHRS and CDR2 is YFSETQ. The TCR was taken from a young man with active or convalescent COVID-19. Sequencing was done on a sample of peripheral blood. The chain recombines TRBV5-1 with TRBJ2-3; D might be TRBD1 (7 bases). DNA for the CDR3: TGCGCCAGCAGCTGGGGGGACAGAGACACAGATACGCAGTATTTT. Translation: CASSWGDRDTDTQYF.